Sequencing of this TCR beta chain was carried out in a study of cytomegalovirus exposure and HLA in healthy donors. Germline loops: CDR1 SNHLY, CDR2 FYNNEI. With 8 bases removed from V and 3 bases from J, the gap between germline ends came to 6 bases. This CDR3 has 11 residues. The study, taken as a whole, reports: A list of around 160 TCR beta chains associated with cytomegalovirus was given. Many donors carried some public TCRs, although rarity characterized most TCR sequences. Cytomegalovirus status was reportedly diagnosed by the classifier with high sensitivity and specificity.

The table came from immunoSEQ multiplex PCR; TCRdb's copy has only in-frame clones and leaves some out. The sample has about 220,000 clones, approximately 90% seen once; the top ten hold about 2.5%. The donors were part of the validation cohort, which consisted of under 150 subjects and was separate from the first cohort of about 650 subjects. Remarks on this clone: No antigen is known for it.

V is TRBV2 and J is TRBJ2-3; the D is unclear. The sequenced material came from PBMCs. The clonotype was recovered from a man aged 18 to 29 in good health and CMV-seronegative. CDR3 sequence (DNA): TGTGCCAGCTCGAGAACAGATACGCAGTATTTT. It codes for CASSRTDTQYF. Full variable domain (outside the CDR3, taken from reference TRBV2 and TRBJ2-3): EPEVTQTPSHQVTQMGQEVILRCVPISNHLYFYWYRQILGQKVEFLVSFYNNEISEKSEIFDDQFSVERPDGSNFTLKIRSTKLEDSAMYFCASSRTDTQYFGPGTRLTVL.